The 14 T cell receptor beta chains below come from one sample, sequenced in a study of T cells in localized non-small cell lung cancer. Profiling relied on immunoSEQ multiplex PCR, and the TCRdb table lists in-frame clones only, not all of them. The data contain roughly 30,000 clones, around 93% of them singletons. The starting material was peripheral blood, obtained before any cancer treatment. All receptors derive from a female donor over 55 with stage I lung adenocarcinoma.

The chain recombines TRBV6-5 with TRBJ1-5, with 7 positions matching TRBD1. This CDR3 has 15 amino acids. Germline CDR1 MNHEY, CDR2 SVGAGI. The V segment lost 2 bases and the J segment 5 bases; nucleotides outside the gene matches: 6. In DNA, the CDR3 is TGTGCCAGCAGTTACACGACAGGGAATGATCAGCCCCAGCATTTT. Translated: CASSYTTGNDQPQHF.

The chain uses TRBV4-1 and TRBJ2-5; D is perhaps TRBD2 (5 bases). The germline gives CDR1 MGHRA, CDR2 YSYEKL. This CDR3 has 13 residues. V lost 6 bases and J 7 bases, leaving 15 bases between the germline ends. The CDR3 protein is CASRRREFGTQYF. The CDR3 DNA follows: TGCGCCAGCAGACGTAGGGAGTTCGGGACCCAGTACTTC.

The chain joins TRBV4-1 to TRBJ2-1, with D perhaps matching TRBD1 or TRBD2 (5 bases each). CDR1 and CDR2 (germline): MGHRA, YSYEKL. This CDR3 contains 14 residues. V was shortened by 10 bases and J by 6 bases, with 19 bases between the two germline ends. The CDR3: CATSGRGAGNEQFF. CDR3 bases: TGCGCCACCTCAGGTAGAGGGGCCGGCAATGAGCAGTTCTTC.

This clone has just a few counts. The chain is built from TRBV2 and TRBJ1-2; TRBD1 might be the D (6 bases). This CDR3 spans 13 amino acids. V dropped 1 base and J dropped 6 bases, with 9 bases sitting between them. The germline gives CDR1 SNHLY, CDR2 FYNNEI. The CDR3 sequence: CASSEEGDDGYTF. The CDR3 nucleotides read TGTGCCAGCAGTGAAGAGGGGGATGATGGCTACACCTTC.

The J gene is TRBJ2-5, the V gene TRBV29-1, with 8 nucleotides matching TRBD2. The CDR3 consists of 18 residues. J was trimmed by 1 base and V by 7 bases; bases with no gene match: 20. Germline CDR1 and CDR2: SQVTM and ANQGSEA. The CDR3 region is CSAPVGGASELIQETQYF. CDR3 nucleotides: TGCAGCGCTCCTGTCGGGGGGGCCAGTGAGTTGATCCAAGAGACCCAGTACTTC.

The table lists this clone with a count of one. The chain links TRBV6-1 to TRBJ2-3, with a weak D call TRBD1 (6 bases). The CDR3 is 14 residues long. V was cut by 2 bases and J by 2 bases, with 8 bases left in between. Germline CDR1 reads MNHNS; CDR2 reads SASEGT. CDR3 nucleotide sequence: TGTGCCAGCAGTGAAAGGGGGTACACAGATACGCAGTATTTT. This gives the protein CASSERGYTDTQYF.

The rearrangement joins TRBV13 to TRBJ2-5, with a tentative D call TRBD2 (5 bases). Trimming took 6 bases from V and 7 from J, leaving 15 bases between them. Germline CDR1 PRHDT, CDR2 FYEKMQ (reference sequence). CDR3 length equals 13 residues. The CDR3 region has the DNA TGTGCCAGCAGTCCGGGGATTCGGGGGACCCAGTACTTC. Residues: CASSPGIRGTQYF.

The chain combines TRBV29-1 with TRBJ2-5, with 8 bases aligning to TRBD2. CDR1 SQVTM and CDR2 ANQGSEA come from the germline V gene. Trimming cost V 4 bases and J 5 bases; bases outside gene matches: 9. The CDR3 loop spans 14 amino acids. The CDR3 loop is CSVGIGSGTETQYF. The DNA of the CDR3 is TGCAGCGTTGGAATCGGTAGCGGGACGGAGACCCAGTACTTC.

The CDR3 bases are TGCAGCGCTGAGGGACAGGGACTCGACGAGCAGTACTTC. Amino acids: CSAEGQGLDEQYF. This sequence joins TRBV29-1 and TRBJ2-7; TRBD1 matches 9 bases. The CDR3 is 13 amino acids. J lost 5 bases, V lost 7 bases, and 9 bases had no gene match. Germline V gives CDR1 SQVTM, CDR2 ANQGSEA.

The V call is TRBV6-6, the J call TRBJ2-3, with D uncertain. V was clipped by 10 bases and J by 5 bases, with 13 bases between them. Germline V gene lookup returns CDR1 MNHNY and CDR2 SVGAGI (reference sequence). The length of the CDR3 is 12 residues. The CDR3 is CATLSDGDTQYF. Written as DNA, the CDR3 is TGTGCCACCCTCTCGGACGGAGATACGCAGTATTTT.

The rearrangement uses TRBV9 and TRBJ2-3; D is ambiguous. The CDR3 is made up of 15 amino acids. Trimming cost V 0 bases and J 2 bases, with 10 bases left between them. Germline lookup yields CDR1 SGDLS and CDR2 YYNGEE. CDR3 amino acids: CASSVAPRFTDTQYF. The DNA for the CDR3 is TGTGCCAGCAGCGTAGCTCCTCGGTTCACAGATACGCAGTATTTT.

This rearrangement joins TRBV18 to TRBJ2-2; D may be TRBD1 or TRBD2 (5 bases each). The CDR3 length is 15 residues. Germline assignment: CDR1 KGHSH and CDR2 LQKENI. V lost 8 bases and J lost 2, with 15 bases in between. The CDR3 here is CASQSRGANTGELFF. DNA for the CDR3: TGTGCCAGCCAGTCCCGAGGGGCCAACACCGGGGAGCTGTTTTTT.

The rearrangement uses TRBV27 and TRBJ1-4; the D is unclear. Trimming took off 6 bases at V and 0 bases at J, with 11 bases between the two ends. Germline lookup yields CDR1 MNHEY and CDR2 SMNVEV (reference sequence). The CDR3 has 15 amino acids. The CDR3 protein is CASSPGVATNEKLFF. CDR3 DNA sequence: TGTGCCAGCAGCCCTGGGGTTGCAACTAATGAAAAACTGTTTTTT.

V gene TRBV11-2 combines with J gene TRBJ1-3, with D unresolved. V lost 3 bases to trimming and J lost 1 base, with 13 bases between them. Germline V CDR1 and CDR2: SGHAT, FQNNGV. CDR3 length: 16 residues. The CDR3 is CASSFRQSSSGNTIYF. As DNA, the CDR3 is TGTGCCAGCAGCTTTCGGCAGAGTTCTTCTGGAAACACCATATATTTT.